This T cell receptor (beta chain) is from a study of cytomegalovirus exposure and HLA in healthy donors. Findings of the study overall: Associated with cytomegalovirus, according to the listing, were 150 to 200 TCR beta chains. Based on reports, TCR beta sequences accurately predicted HLA-A and HLA-B alleles for most subjects.

It was with 60 Vbeta and 13 Jbeta primers that the PCR ran. Method: immunoSEQ multiplex PCR; TCRdb's copy keeps in-frame clones and lacks some. The sample includes a few hundred thousand clones, 60% to 80% of them seen just once. The count of this clone is one. Its antigen remains unidentified. The CDR3 sequence is 18 residues long. The specimen was PBMCs. This clonotype was sampled from a man between 18 and 35 years old in good health and CMV-seronegative. The chain links TRBV21-1 to TRBJ2-3; the D call of TRBD2 is as the table states it, not checked on the DNA. TRBV21-1 is designated a pseudogene. CDR3 coding DNA: TGTGCCAGCAGCAAAGGGACTAGCGGGAGTAAGATAACAGATACGCAGTATTTT. Its translation is CASSKGTSGSKITDTQYF.